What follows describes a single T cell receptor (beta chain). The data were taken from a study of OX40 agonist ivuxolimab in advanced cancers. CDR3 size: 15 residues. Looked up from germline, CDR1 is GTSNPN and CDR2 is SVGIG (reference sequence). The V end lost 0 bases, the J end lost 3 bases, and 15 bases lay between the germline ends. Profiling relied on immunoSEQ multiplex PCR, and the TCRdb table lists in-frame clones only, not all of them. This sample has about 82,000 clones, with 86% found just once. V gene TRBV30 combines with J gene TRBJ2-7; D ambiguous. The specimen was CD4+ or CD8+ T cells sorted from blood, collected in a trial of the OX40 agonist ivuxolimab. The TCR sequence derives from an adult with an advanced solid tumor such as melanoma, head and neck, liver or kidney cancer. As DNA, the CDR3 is TGTGCCTGGAGTGTGCCCCGGGTGGCACTCTACGAGCAGTACTTC. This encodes CAWSVPRVALYEQYF.